The entry below describes one T cell receptor beta chain. This clone appeared a single time. Which antigen it targets is not known. No base qualities exist here, and no much larger clone lies one base off it. Genomic DNA was extracted from sorted cells for sequencing of the TCRbeta CDR3 region. TCRbeta CDR3 regions were sequenced using the immunoSEQ Assay. TCRdb obtained this table from immuneACCESS and retained in-frame rearrangements with V and J assigned. These tables miss some clones; where compared with another copy, unresolved V genes account for less than half of the shortfall, and the remainder is unexplained. Across this sample there are more than 100,000 clones, with 90% seen only once. Approximately 0.99% of the sample is in the top ten clones. The data originate from a study of OX40 agonist ivuxolimab in advanced cancers. At the level of the whole study: Ivuxolimab was an agonistic, fully human IgG2 monoclonal antibody directed against OX40 (CD134), a costimulatory receptor. Intravenous ivuxolimab was administered to patients every 2 weeks at six dose levels: 0.01, 0.1, 0.3, 1.5, 3 and 10 mg/kg. Among the roughly 50 dose-escalation patients, some 20 had hepatocellular carcinoma, around 15 melanoma, 9 renal cell carcinoma and 9 head and neck cancer. The dose-escalation cohort was 82.7% male with a mean age of about 65 years, ranging from roughly 20 to 85. Prior anti-PD-1, anti-PD-L1 or anti-CTLA-4 therapy was permitted, and checkpoint inhibitors had been received by roughly 42% of dose-escalation patients. Partial responses occurred in three dose-escalation patients, of whom one had hepatocellular carcinoma and two had cutaneous melanoma. The purpose of peripheral TCRbeta sequencing was to test whether ivuxolimab changed TCR sequence diversity and led to clonal T-cell expansion. The paper reports the monotherapy dose-escalation portion (N ≈ 52 patients) of the phase I ivuxolimab trial. Broader findings and caveats from the paper: Low levels of normalized T-cell clonal expansion were also seen in some nonresponding patients. The antigen specificity of the peripheral T cells that underwent clonal expansion was not determined. After ivuxolimab, CD8+ T cells had more expanded clones than CD4+ T cells on average. In the 0.1-3.0 mg/kg groups, partial responders were among the patients with the lowest normalized peripheral clonal expansion, particularly in CD8+ T cells. Clonal expansion of both CD4+ and CD8+ blood T cells was observed from baseline to week 6 at doses 0.1 to 3.0 mg/kg.

Trimmed from V: 0 bases; trimmed from J: 4 bases; junction bases lacking a gene match: 3. Per the germline V gene, SGDLS is the CDR1 and YYNGEE is the CDR2. There are 16 amino acids in the CDR3, from cysteine to phenylalanine inclusive. Kept here is only the CDR3 DNA, which spans 48 bases and is read in frame from base 1. The trial excluded patients who had a history of autoimmune disease or who were on systemic immunosuppression. Peripheral blood for TCR sequencing was drawn from every dose cohort at baseline, at cycle 4 day 1 and at cycle 7 day 1. Samples were obtained from an open-label, multicenter, first-in-human phase I dose-escalation trial of ivuxolimab. Adults with locally advanced or metastatic head and neck squamous cell, hepatocellular, melanoma or renal cell carcinoma were enrolled in the trial. Before TCR sequencing, CD4+ T cells and CD8+ T cells were sorted from peripheral blood as separate populations.

This chain joins TRBV9 to TRBJ2-3; 12 central nucleotides agree with TRBD1. Sequencing used CD4+ or CD8+ T cells sorted from blood, obtained in a trial of the OX40 agonist ivuxolimab. This receptor was identified in an adult with an advanced solid tumor such as melanoma, head and neck, liver or kidney cancer. CDR3 protein: CASSVEGTGGADTQYF. The nucleotide sequence is TGTGCCAGCAGCGTAGAGGGGACAGGGGGCGCAGATACGCAGTATTTT. With the portions outside the CDR3 filled from the reference TRBV9 and TRBJ2-3 genes, the complete variable region becomes DSGVTQTPKHLITATGQRVTLRCSPRSGDLSVYWYQQSLDQGLQFLIQYYNGEERAKGNILERFSAQQFPDLHSELNLSSLELGDSALYFCASSVEGTGGADTQYFGPGTRLTVL.